These T cell receptor beta chains were read from a single sample in a study of T cell repertoires in cytomegalovirus infection. TCRdb recomputed calls from the reads with MiXCR, one row per CDR3 protein. Among some 250,000 distinct CDR3 sequences, approximately 9.2% were seen once, and the ten largest hold approximately 16%. Material for sequencing was PBMCs. The receptors come from a human donor in good health (CMV status not recorded). Some clones in this sample may be carry-over from other donors' samples. Each CDR3 is given with its conserved first and last residue. A D gene is named only where the DNA matches it firmly. A clone size is listed for some rows: how often the clone was seen (once, few, many), or a class if it is expanded.

clone_size,j_call,v_call,d_call,cdr3_nt,cdr3_aa
.,TRBJ2-7,TRBV20-1,TRBD1,TGCAGTGCTAGGTCGGGACAGGGTTTCGGCTACGAGCAGTACTTC,CSARSGQGFGYEQYF
many,TRBJ1-2,TRBV7-2,TRBD1,TGTGCCAGCAGCTTAGATCGGGCAGGGGGCGTTGGCTACACCTTC,CASSLDRAGGVGYTF
few,TRBJ2-1,TRBV11-2,TRBD2,TGTGCCAGCAGCTCCTCCAGGACTAGTGCCTTTGATGAGCAGTTCTTC,CASSSSRTSAFDEQFF
few,TRBJ2-5,TRBV11-2,TRBD2,TGTGCCAGCAGCAAAGGGACTAGCGGGTGGAAGACCCAGTACTTC,CASSKGTSGWKTQYF
many,TRBJ1-1,TRBV29-1,.,TGCAGCGTTTCAGTGGGGCCCCGTGAGGGGACTGAAGCTTTCTTT,CSVSVGPREGTEAFF
many,TRBJ2-1,TRBV7-3,.,TGTGCCAGCAGCCGGCTCTCCTACAATGAGCAGTTCTTC,CASSRLSYNEQFF
many,TRBJ2-5,TRBV7-2,.,TGTGCCAGCAGCGCACTAGCTCGAGAGACCCAGTACTTC,CASSALARETQYF
many,TRBJ1-3,TRBV6-2/TRBV6-3,.,TGTGCCAGCAGTCGGGACATCTACACCATATATTTT,CASSRDIYTIYF
many,TRBJ2-1,TRBV11-2,TRBD2,TGTGCCAGCACCCGAGCGGAGGGACTAGCGGCGTACAATGAGCAGTTCTTC,CASTRAEGLAAYNEQFF
many,TRBJ1-4,TRBV7-2,.,TGTGCCAGCAGCCTCGGGGCTTGGGATGAAAAACTGTTTTTT,CASSLGAWDEKLFF
many,TRBJ1-1,TRBV7-2,.,TGTGCCAGCAGCTTCGCGTTCAACACTGAAGCTTTCTTT,CASSFAFNTEAFF
.,TRBJ1-1,TRBV20-1,TRBD1,TGCATTGCTAGAGATTACGGGACAGGGATAATCAGGAACACTGAAGCTTTCTTT,CIARDYGTGIIRNTEAFF
.,TRBJ2-1,TRBV7-2,TRBD1,TGTGCCAGCAGCCAGATCGGGACAGCCCAGAGGGGTGAGCAGTTCTTC,CASSQIGTAQRGEQFF
many,TRBJ2-1,TRBV28,TRBD2,TGTGCCAGCAGTTCCCCTTGGGTAGCGGGAGACAATGAGCAGTTCTTC,CASSSPWVAGDNEQFF
many,TRBJ1-4,TRBV7-8,.,TGTGCCAGCAGCTCTCCTAATGAAAAACTGTTTTTT,CASSSPNEKLFF
many,TRBJ2-2,TRBV7-6,TRBD1,TGTGCCAGCAGCTCTCGGACAGGGATTAACGCGAACACCGGGGAGCTGTTTTTT,CASSSRTGINANTGELFF
many,TRBJ2-7,TRBV12-3/TRBV12-4,.,TGTGCCAGCAGTTTAAGGGAGAACTACGAGCAGTACTTC,CASSLRENYEQYF
.,TRBJ1-2,TRBV5-1,.,TGCGCCAGCTCAACGGCAGAAAACTATGGCTACACCTTC,CASSTAENYGYTF
many,TRBJ2-7,TRBV7-2,TRBD1,TGTGCCAGCAGCCAAGGACAGGGAGTGAAGCAGTACTTC,CASSQGQGVKQYF
few,TRBJ2-3,TRBV7-2,.,TGTGCCAGCAGCTCACCTTACAATACGCAGTATTTT,CASSSPYNTQYF
many,TRBJ1-5,TRBV19,TRBD1,TGTGCCAGTACCCCCGACAGGGCCAATCAGCCCCAGCATTTT,CASTPDRANQPQHF
many,TRBJ1-3,TRBV7-2,.,TGTGCCAGCAGCGTTGGGACCTCTGGAAACACCATATATTTT,CASSVGTSGNTIYF
many,TRBJ2-2,TRBV4-2,TRBD2,TGTGCCAGCAGCCAAGATGGGGGGGGGGCCGGGGAGCTGTTTTTT,CASSQDGGGAGELFF
few,TRBJ2-7,TRBV6-2/TRBV6-3,.,TGTGCCAGCCAACAGGCGGGTTCCTACGAGCAGTACTTC,CASQQAGSYEQYF
few,TRBJ1-1,TRBV12-3/TRBV12-4,.,TGTGCCAGCAGTCGACTCCAGAACACTGAAGCTTTCTTT,CASSRLQNTEAFF
many,TRBJ2-6,TRBV2,TRBD1,TGTGTTTCGCAACAGGGGGCTGCCGGGGCCAACGTCCTGACTTTC,CVSQQGAAGANVLTF
many,TRBJ2-5,TRBV28,.,TGTGCCAGCAGTTTTCGAGGAGGCGTAGGAGAGACCCAGTACTTC,CASSFRGGVGETQYF
many,TRBJ2-2,TRBV13,.,TGTGCCAGCAGCTCACTTTCGCCCAACACCGGGGAGCTGTTTTTT,CASSSLSPNTGELFF
few,TRBJ2-3,TRBV19,TRBD2,TGTGCCTGCAGACTAGCGGTCACGGCAGATACGCAGTATTTT,CACRLAVTADTQYF
many,TRBJ1-2,TRBV7-8,.,TGTGCCAGCAAAGCTCCTAACTATGGCTACACCTTC,CASKAPNYGYTF
many,TRBJ2-5,TRBV7-2,.,TGTGCCAGCAGCCATTATGGTCAGCAAGAGACCCAGTACTTC,CASSHYGQQETQYF
few,TRBJ2-3,TRBV29-1,.,TGCAGCGTTGATGCGGTCACAGATACGCAGTATTTT,CSVDAVTDTQYF
few,TRBJ1-4,TRBV19,.,TGTGCCAGTCAGCGAGGTGAAAAACTGTTTTTT,CASQRGEKLFF
many,TRBJ2-7,TRBV12-3/TRBV12-4,.,TGTGCCAGCAGTTTTTCGACTCGCCCGAAAACCTACGAGCAGTACTTC,CASSFSTRPKTYEQYF
many,TRBJ1-5,TRBV7-2,.,TGTGCCAGCAGCTTTGCCCAGGTTGGTCAGCCCCAGCATTTT,CASSFAQVGQPQHF
.,TRBJ2-1,TRBV28,TRBD2,TGTGCCAGCAGTTTATTGGGGACTAGCGGGGGGGCGTGGAATGAGCAGTTCTTC,CASSLLGTSGGAWNEQFF
medium-sized,TRBJ1-1,TRBV7-2,TRBD1,TGTGCCAGCAGCTTAGAAGGCAGGGGGGGCACTGAAGCTTTCTTT,CASSLEGRGGTEAFF
many,TRBJ2-1,TRBV7-2,TRBD2,TGTGCCAGCAGCTCTAGCGGGGGCAACAATGAGCAGTTCTTC,CASSSSGGNNEQFF
many,TRBJ1-4,TRBV7-9,.,TGTGCCAGCAGCTTAGGAGACAGGAGCAATGAAAAACTGTTTTTT,CASSLGDRSNEKLFF
.,TRBJ1-4,TRBV7-2,.,TGTGCCAGCAGCTTAGACCCACCGGACGCTAGGTCCGGAAAACTGTTTTTT,CASSLDPPDARSGKLFF
few,TRBJ2-1,TRBV7-3,TRBD1,TGTGCCAGCAGCCCGGTCCAGGGGGCCTACAATGAGCAGTTCTTC,CASSPVQGAYNEQFF
many,TRBJ2-1,TRBV7-9,.,TGTGCCAGCAGCTTAGCCAGTCTCCATGAGCAGTTCTTC,CASSLASLHEQFF
many,TRBJ2-7,TRBV7-8,TRBD2,TGTGCCAGCAGCTCGACTAGCGGGAGTAGGTACGAGCAGTACTTC,CASSSTSGSRYEQYF
many,TRBJ1-2,TRBV28,TRBD1,TGTGCCAGCAGTACCGTCCAGGGGGCTCGGGGCTACACCTTC,CASSTVQGARGYTF
many,TRBJ2-1,TRBV7-2,TRBD2,TGTGCCAGCAGCCGAGATAGCGGGATTTCAAATGAGCAGTTCTTC,CASSRDSGISNEQFF
.,TRBJ2-2,TRBV9,.,TGTGCCAGCAGCCCGCGAGTGAACACCGGGGAGCTGTTTTTT,CASSPRVNTGELFF
.,TRBJ2-1,TRBV7-2,.,TGTGCCAGCAGCTTAGATGTTACAGTACAGCGTGAGCAGTTCTTC,CASSLDVTVQREQFF
few,TRBJ1-3,TRBV7-9,TRBD1,TGTGCCAGCAGCCCGGGACAGGGGGTTGGAAACACCATATATTTT,CASSPGQGVGNTIYF
few,TRBJ2-7,TRBV5-1,.,TGCGCCAGCAGCTTGGCCGGGCAGGGCAACGAGCAGTACTTC,CASSLAGQGNEQYF
many,TRBJ2-3,TRBV7-2,TRBD1,TGTGCCAGCAGCCCCTTTCGGGACAGTCCCACAGATACGCAGTATTTT,CASSPFRDSPTDTQYF
.,TRBJ2-7,TRBV28,.,TGTGCCAGCAGTTCAAGGCAGATGACCTACGAGCAGTACTTC,CASSSRQMTYEQYF
.,TRBJ1-1,TRBV6-6,.,TGTGCCAGCAGCAAGGAAGACATTAGGAACACTGAAGCTTTCTTT,CASSKEDIRNTEAFF
few,TRBJ2-7,TRBV5-1,TRBD1,TGCGCCAGCAGCTTGATAGCAGGGGGCCACGAGCAGTACTTC,CASSLIAGGHEQYF